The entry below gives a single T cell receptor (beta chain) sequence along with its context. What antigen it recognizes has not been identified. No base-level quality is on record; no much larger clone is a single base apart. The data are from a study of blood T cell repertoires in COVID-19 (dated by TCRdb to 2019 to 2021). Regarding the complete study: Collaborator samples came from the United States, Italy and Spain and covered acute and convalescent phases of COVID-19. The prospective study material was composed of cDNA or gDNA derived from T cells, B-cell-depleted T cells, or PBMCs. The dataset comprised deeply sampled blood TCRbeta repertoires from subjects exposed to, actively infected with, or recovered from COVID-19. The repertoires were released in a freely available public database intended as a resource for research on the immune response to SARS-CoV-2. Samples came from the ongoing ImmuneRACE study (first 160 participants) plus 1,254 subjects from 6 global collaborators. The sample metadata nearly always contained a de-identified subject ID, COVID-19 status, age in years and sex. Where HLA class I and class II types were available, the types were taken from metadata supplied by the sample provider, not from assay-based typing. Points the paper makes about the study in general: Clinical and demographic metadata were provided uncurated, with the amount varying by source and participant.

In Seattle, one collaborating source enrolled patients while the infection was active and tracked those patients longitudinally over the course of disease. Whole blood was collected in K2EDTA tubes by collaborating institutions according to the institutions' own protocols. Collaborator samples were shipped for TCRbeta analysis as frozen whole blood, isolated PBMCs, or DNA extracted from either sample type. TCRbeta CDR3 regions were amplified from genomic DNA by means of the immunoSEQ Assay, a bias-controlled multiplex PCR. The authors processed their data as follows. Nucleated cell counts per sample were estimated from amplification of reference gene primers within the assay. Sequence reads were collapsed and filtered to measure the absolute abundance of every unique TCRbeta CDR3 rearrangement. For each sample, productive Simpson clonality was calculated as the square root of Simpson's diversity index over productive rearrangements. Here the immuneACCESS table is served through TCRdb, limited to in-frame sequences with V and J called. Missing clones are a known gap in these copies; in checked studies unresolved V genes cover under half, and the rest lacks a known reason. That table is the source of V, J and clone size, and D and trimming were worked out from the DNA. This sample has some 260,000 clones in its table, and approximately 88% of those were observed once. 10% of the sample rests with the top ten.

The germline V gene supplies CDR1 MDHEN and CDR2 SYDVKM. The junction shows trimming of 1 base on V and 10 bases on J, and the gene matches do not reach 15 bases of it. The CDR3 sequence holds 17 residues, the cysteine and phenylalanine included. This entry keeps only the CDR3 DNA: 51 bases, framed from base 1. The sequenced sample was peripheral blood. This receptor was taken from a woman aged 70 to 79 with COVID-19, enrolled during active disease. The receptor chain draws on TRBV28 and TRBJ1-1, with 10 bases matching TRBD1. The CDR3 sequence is CASSLFRGQGPLGGAFF. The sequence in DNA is TGTGCCAGCAGTTTATTTCGGGGACAGGGGCCTCTCGGAGGAGCTTTCTTT.